What follows is one T cell receptor beta chain and its context. This entry is derived from a study of cytomegalovirus exposure and HLA in healthy donors. In germline, CDR1 is MNHNS, CDR2 SASEGT. Trimming took off 4 bases at V and 8 bases at J, with 17 bases between the two ends. The CDR3 is 15 amino acids. Amplification used 60 Vbeta primers and 13 Jbeta primers. Generated by immunoSEQ multiplex PCR, the TCRdb table keeps only in-frame clones and is missing some. Found here are tens of thousands of clones, approximately 84% of them singletons; the top ten hold about 3.1%. The sequence was collected from a man in his forties or fifties in good health and CMV-seronegative. The chain links TRBV6-1 to TRBJ1-4; D is perhaps TRBD1 (6 bases). Specimen: PBMCs. In DNA, the CDR3 is TGTGCCAGCAGTGCAGAACAGGGAACCGGGGAAAAACTGTTTTTT. This codes for CASSAEQGTGEKLFF.